Below, 28 T cell receptor beta chains from the same sample are listed, as sequenced in a study of blood T cells in healthy people across ages. The authors ran a second PCR of about 6 to 11 cycles using a sample-barcoded 5' primer and a J-beta primer mix. Via MiXCR, TCRdb re-called the 5' RACE reads, giving one row per CDR3 protein. The table has 900,000 to 950,000 distinct CDR3 sequences, just under 30% seen once; the top ten hold roughly 10%. This sample also belongs to another study, concerning T cells of mothers and their children.

The sequenced sample was blood. These receptors came from a woman aged 40 to 49 in good health.

This clonotype came up a few times. This chain connects TRBV3-1 to TRBJ1-5, with a tentative D call TRBD1 (5 bases). CDR1 is LGHDT and CDR2 is YNNKEL in the germline V gene (reference sequence). Trimming cost V 4 bases and J 4 bases, with 17 bases left between them. This CDR3 is 16 amino acids long. CDR3 sequence (DNA): TGTGCCAGCAGCCGGAGCTCGCAGGGTGGGAATCAGCCCCAGCATTTT. Protein sequence: CASSRSSQGGNQPQHF.

This clonotype was observed many times. The chain couples TRBV7-9 to TRBJ2-5; D is undetermined. The V gene's germline CDR1 is SEHNR and CDR2 FQNEAQ (reference sequence). V lost 1 base and J 7 bases, leaving 13 bases between the germline ends. The CDR3 is made up of 14 amino acids. CDR3 sequence: CASSLGSSLMTQYF. CDR3 bases: TGTGCCAGCAGCTTAGGCAGCTCCCTTATGACCCAGTACTTC.

In its sample, this clonotype was seen many times. This chain joins TRBV4-2 and TRBJ2-6; D is possibly TRBD2 (6 bases). This CDR3 contains 16 residues. The V gene lost 3 bases and the J gene lost 1 base, with 10 bases spanning the gap. The germline V gene has CDR1 LGHNA and CDR2 YNFKEQ. CDR3 coding DNA: TGTGCCAGCAGCCAGGGCGGGGTTTCTGGGGCCAACGTCCTGACTTTC. Residues: CASSQGGVSGANVLTF.

V gene TRBV6-1 combines with J gene TRBJ2-5; D uncertain. The V end was cut by 2 bases, the J end by 13 bases, with 14 bases between. The V gene's germline CDR1 is MNHNS and CDR2 SASEGT. The CDR3 covers 12 residues. CDR3 protein: CASSENPYELYF. Here the CDR3 DNA reads TGTGCCAGCAGTGAAAACCCGTACGAGCTGTACTTC.

The V and J genes are TRBV15 and TRBJ1-1; D ambiguous. V shed 1 base and J shed 3 bases, with 9 bases lying between them. This CDR3 has 14 amino acids. Germline loops: CDR1 LNHNV, CDR2 YYDKDF (reference sequence). The CDR3 is CATSRGAKDTEAFF. Written as DNA, the CDR3 is TGTGCCACCAGCAGAGGTGCAAAGGACACTGAAGCTTTCTTT.

The V and J genes are TRBV7-2 and TRBJ1-5; 7 bases fit TRBD1. The CDR3 length is 18 residues. V was pared by 5 bases and J by 6 bases, with 19 bases of the junction left unmatched. CDR1 and CDR2 from the germline V gene are SGHTA and FQGNSA. The CDR3 DNA is TGTGCCAGCAGCCCAATAGGTCGGGACAGAGGGTTGTTTCAGCCCCAGCATTTT. It codes for CASSPIGRDRGLFQPQHF. Variable domain in full (rest from reference TRBV7-2 and TRBJ1-5): GAGVSQSPSNKVTEKGKDVELRCDPISGHTALYWYRQSLGQGLEFLIYFQGNSAPDKSGLPSDRFSAERTGGSVSTLTIQRTQQEDSAVYLCASSPIGRDRGLFQPQHFGDGTRLSIL.

The table lists this clonotype with a few counts. The CDR3 region is CASSSVRGGNQPQHF. For the CDR3, the DNA is TGTGCCAGCAGCTCCGTCCGGGGCGGCAATCAGCCCCAGCATTTT. The gene calls are TRBV7-8 and TRBJ1-5; the D gene is possibly TRBD1 (5 bases). This CDR3 region has 15 residues. Germline V gene data show CDR1 as SGHVS and CDR2 as FQNEAQ. V dropped 4 bases and J dropped 2 bases, with 12 bases sitting between them.

The sample holds a few counts of this clonotype. The V call is TRBV2, the J call TRBJ2-5; 8 bases align to TRBD1. V lost 4 bases, J lost 2 bases, and 6 bases stayed unmatched. Per germline, CDR1 SNHLY and CDR2 FYNNEI. There are 15 residues in the CDR3. The CDR3 sequence: CASSVEGTGQETQYF. For the CDR3, the DNA is TGTGCCAGCAGTGTAGAGGGGACAGGACAAGAGACCCAGTACTTC. The entire variable domain, with the rest obtained from reference TRBV2 and TRBJ2-5, is as follows: EPEVTQTPSHQVTQMGQEVILRCVPISNHLYFYWYRQILGQKVEFLVSFYNNEISEKSEIFDDQFSVERPDGSNFTLKIRSTKLEDSAMYFCASSVEGTGQETQYFGPGTRLLVL.

The V call is TRBV7-9, the J call TRBJ2-2; TRBD1 might be the D (6 bases). CDR1 is SEHNR and CDR2 is FQNEAQ in the germline V gene (reference sequence). The CDR3 is 15 amino acids. V lost 7 bases, J lost 3 bases, and 15 bases lay in between. DNA of the CDR3: TGTGCCAGCACCAGGGGACCGAGAGACACCGGGGAGCTGTTTTTT. Protein sequence: CASTRGPRDTGELFF.

This clonotype was counted ten times or more. The rearrangement joins TRBV29-1 to TRBJ2-3; tentatively, D is TRBD2 (6 bases). CDR3 size: 17 residues. With 1 base removed from V and 2 bases from J, the gap between germline ends came to 19 bases. Germline V lookup: CDR1 SQVTM, CDR2 ANQGSEA. CDR3 coding DNA: TGCAGCGTTGAAGGAGGGCGGGATCTCCTTTTCACAGATACGCAGTATTTT. As protein: CSVEGGRDLLFTDTQYF.

Many counts were recorded for this clonotype. The V gene is TRBV5-1, the J gene TRBJ2-1; D possibly corresponds to TRBD2 (6 bases). CDR1 SGHRS and CDR2 YFSETQ come from the germline V gene. With 0 bases removed from V and 13 bases from J, the gap between germline ends came to 11 bases. There are 12 residues in the CDR3. The DNA of the CDR3 is TGCGCCAGCAGCTTGGAAAGGGACTCACAGTTCTTC. It is translated as CASSLERDSQFF.

This clonotype occurred many times. The chain carries TRBV28 and TRBJ2-7, with 11 bases identical to TRBD2. This CDR3 spans 15 amino acids. Germline CDR1 and CDR2: MDHEN and SYDVKM. After removal of 2 bases from V and 4 bases from J, the junction contained 4 bases not matched to a gene. The CDR3 region is CASSLIAGGYYEQYF. The CDR3 DNA follows: TGTGCCAGCAGTTTAATAGCGGGGGGGTATTACGAGCAGTACTTC.

This clonotype was found a few times. CDR3 loop: CSARGLVSSYNEQYF. In nucleotides, the CDR3 is TGCAGTGCTAGGGGACTAGTTAGTTCCTACAATGAGCAGTACTTC. The V call is TRBV20-1, the J call TRBJ2-4, with TRBD2 matching over 8 bases. The ends lost 3 bases at V and 13 bases at J; junction bases unmatched: 17. The germline gives CDR1 DFQATT, CDR2 SNEGSKA (reference sequence). This CDR3 region has 15 residues.

V usage is TRBV9 and J usage is TRBJ1-5; no firm D call. Trimming stripped 0 bases from V and 3 bases from J, with 10 bases between. From germline, CDR1 is SGDLS and CDR2 YYNGEE. The CDR3 length is 15 residues. The CDR3 DNA sequence: TGTGCCAGCAGCGTAGAGACGGGTGACAATCAGCCCCAGCATTTT. Its protein is CASSVETGDNQPQHF.

Only a few counts were recorded for this clonotype. The chain combines TRBV29-1 with TRBJ1-5; D is unclear. The length of the CDR3 is 13 residues. Germline loops: CDR1 SQVTM, CDR2 ANQGSEA. V gave up 4 bases and J gave up 3 bases, with 10 bases separating them. CDR3 nucleotide sequence: TGCAGCGTTGCTGTCCGAGACAATCAGCCCCAGCATTTT. Translated, it gives CSVAVRDNQPQHF.

This chain connects TRBV6-1 to TRBJ2-1; D gene unclear. This CDR3 is 14 amino acids long. Trimming removed 11 bases at V and 0 bases at J, with 14 bases between. The V gene's germline CDR1 is MNHNS and CDR2 SASEGT. The chain's CDR3 is CASQASSSYNEQFF. In nucleotides, the CDR3 is TGTGCCTCCCAGGCCAGTAGCTCCTACAATGAGCAGTTCTTC.

The chain links TRBV21-1 to TRBJ1-2; TRBD1 is the table's D call, not checked against the DNA. TRBV21-1 is designated a pseudogene. This CDR3 region has 16 residues. CDR3 residues: CASSARGGGLYYGYTF. As DNA, the CDR3 is TGTGCCAGCAGCGCCCGTGGCGGGGGCCTCTACTATGGCTACACCTTC.

This clonotype was observed many times. V is TRBV28 and J is TRBJ2-1; TRBD2 agrees at 8 bases. Germline trimming cut 3 bases from V and 2 bases from J; bases unmatched to any gene: 12. Germline CDR1 is MDHEN and CDR2 is SYDVKM. CDR3 size: 18 residues. This chain's CDR3 is CASSFLLSGGATYNEQFF. In nucleotides, the CDR3 is TGTGCCAGCAGTTTCCTCCTGAGCGGGGGTGCTACCTACAATGAGCAGTTCTTC.

On this clonotype: Sequence at one end of the junction differs from germline and may be a read error. This chain joins TRBV12-3 or TRBV12-4 and TRBJ2-4, with D tentatively TRBD2 (6 bases). The DNA matches TRBJ2-7 better at its end, which makes the J call doubtful. The CDR3 extends over 13 amino acids. CDR3 nucleotides: TGTGTCAGCAGTTTGGTTTCCGGGGGCGAGCAGTACTTC. It is translated as CVSSLVSGGEQYF.

In its sample, this clonotype was seen many times. J is TRBJ2-5 and V is TRBV14, with D unresolved. Deletions cut 3 bases from V and 3 bases from J, with 8 bases between. Germline loops: CDR1 SGHDN, CDR2 FVKESK. The CDR3 sequence is 13 residues long. This CDR3 reads CASSQEYEETQYF. CDR3 nucleotide sequence: TGTGCCAGCAGCCAGGAATACGAAGAGACCCAGTACTTC. Complete variable domain (other parts from reference TRBV14 and TRBJ2-5): EAGVTQFPSHSVIEKGQTVTLRCDPISGHDNLYWYRRVMGKEIKFLLHFVKESKQDESGMPNNRFLAERTGGTYSTLKVQPAELEDSGVYFCASSQEYEETQYFGPGTRLLVL.

The J gene is TRBJ1-1, the V gene TRBV28; 10 bases fit TRBD1. This CDR3 comprises 15 residues. Trimming removed 6 bases from V and 6 bases from J; junction bases left unmatched: 10. Per the germline V gene, CDR1 is MDHEN and CDR2 is SYDVKM. CDR3: CASRRQGARNAEAFF. Written as DNA, the CDR3 is TGTGCCAGCAGAAGACAGGGGGCGAGAAACGCTGAAGCTTTCTTT.

This clonotype has ten or more counts. The genes are TRBV29-1 and TRBJ1-5; TRBD1 aligns across 10 bases. Germline CDR1 SQVTM, CDR2 ANQGSEA. With 4 bases clipped from V and 5 bases from J, the junction kept 5 bases outside the gene matches. The length of the CDR3 is 14 residues. DNA of the CDR3: TGCAGCGTTGGCGGGACAGGGGTTGATCAGCCCCAGCATTTT. Amino acids: CSVGGTGVDQPQHF.

This clonotype was detected only a few times. The chain joins TRBV7-2 to TRBJ2-7, with 11 positions matching TRBD1. Germline V CDR1 and CDR2: SGHTA, FQGNSA. The CDR3 totals 16 residues. V lost 3 bases to trimming and J lost 5 bases; unmatched junction nucleotides: 9. In DNA, the CDR3 is TGTGCCAGCAGCTTCCCCTCCGGGACAGGGGGAAACGAGCAGTACTTC. Encoded protein: CASSFPSGTGGNEQYF.

The chain uses TRBV7-2 and TRBJ1-3, with TRBD1 as a possible D gene (5 bases). Trimming shortened V by 0 bases and J by 4 bases, and 13 bases separated the two germline ends. CDR3 length: 16 residues. The germline V gene has CDR1 SGHTA and CDR2 FQGNSA. CDR3 in DNA: TGTGCCAGCAGCTTAGCGCCGGGGCCTCTCGGAAACACCATATATTTT. It yields the protein CASSLAPGPLGNTIYF.

In this sample, this clonotype turned up a few times. The chain links TRBV9 to TRBJ2-5; D not certain. Germline V gene data show CDR1 as SGDLS and CDR2 as YYNGEE. The CDR3 covers 13 residues. Trimming shortened V by 2 bases and J by 3 bases, and 8 bases separated the two germline ends. This CDR3 is CASSVNMEETQYF. The CDR3 DNA reads TGTGCCAGCAGCGTCAACATGGAAGAGACCCAGTACTTC.

The chain links TRBV21-1 to TRBJ2-3. TRBV21-1 corresponds to a pseudogene. This CDR3 comprises 13 residues. The DNA of the CDR3 is TGTGCCAGCAGCAAACAGGGCACAGATACGCAGTATTTT. This gives the protein CASSKQGTDTQYF.

The CDR3 loop reads CSASSGTGNYGYTF. Here the CDR3 DNA reads TGCAGTGCTTCTTCCGGGACAGGGAACTATGGCTACACCTTC. This chain connects TRBV20-1 to TRBJ1-2, with TRBD1 matching over 9 bases. The germline V gene has CDR1 DFQATT and CDR2 SNEGSKA (reference sequence). CDR3 length equals 14 residues. Trimming cost V 5 bases and J 2 bases; bases outside gene matches: 6.

This clonotype has only a few counts. This chain joins TRBV3-1 and TRBJ1-3, with D uncertain. Germline CDR1 LGHDT, CDR2 YNNKEL (reference sequence). V shed 1 base and J shed 4 bases, with 5 bases lying between them. The CDR3 length is 13 residues. Here the CDR3 DNA reads TGTGCCAGCAGCCAAGGAAGGGGAAACACCATATATTTT. Its protein is CASSQGRGNTIYF. The complete variable domain, with remaining parts taken from reference TRBV3-1 and TRBJ1-3, reads DTAVSQTPKYLVTQMGNDKSIKCEQNLGHDTMYWYKQDSKKFLKIMFSYNNKELIINETVPNRFSPKSPDKAHLNLHINSLELGDSAVYFCASSQGRGNTIYFGEGSWLTVV.